Listed here is a single T cell receptor beta chain. CDR3 length: 14 residues. V was cut by 3 bases and J by 0 bases, with 5 bases left in between. Germline V CDR1 and CDR2: LNHDA, SQIVND (reference sequence). This sample stems from a study of OX40 agonist ivuxolimab in advanced cancers. Profiled with immunoSEQ multiplex PCR; TCRdb holds only in-frame clones, not every one. The profile shows 100,000 to 150,000 clones, 80% to 95% of them singletons. J is TRBJ1-4 and V is TRBV19; the D is unclear. The material was CD4+ or CD8+ T cells sorted from blood, obtained in a trial of the OX40 agonist ivuxolimab. This clonotype was obtained from an adult with an advanced solid tumor such as melanoma, head and neck, liver or kidney cancer. The CDR3 here is CASSITATNEKLFF. The CDR3 DNA reads as TGTGCCAGTAGTATTACCGCAACTAATGAAAAACTGTTTTTT.